What follows is one TCR beta chain and its context. This entry comes from a study of blood T cell repertoires in COVID-19. Study overall: Sample material is recorded as cDNA or gDNA derived from T cells, B-cell-depleted T cells, or PBMCs.

The repertoire was sequenced with immunoSEQ multiplex PCR; TCRdb's copy has only in-frame clones and lacks some. The table shows around 160,000 clones, with more than 80% occurring only once. The ends were cut back, 4 bases at V and 0 bases at J, with 14 bases in the middle. CDR1 is SGDLS, CDR2 YYNGEE, per germline. The CDR3 has 16 residues. This sequence was found in a human donor with acute or convalescent COVID-19. The donor label of this sample is uncertain. Material: peripheral blood. This chain joins TRBV9 and TRBJ1-3; D remains ambiguous. This CDR3 reads CASSPGEVFSGNTIYF. The CDR3 coding sequence is TGTGCCAGCAGCCCTGGCGAGGTTTTCTCTGGAAACACCATATATTTT.